Listed below are T cell receptor beta chains from one sample, sequenced in a study of cytomegalovirus exposure and HLA in healthy donors. Produced via immunoSEQ multiplex PCR; TCRdb's table is partial and in-frame only. The sample yields more than 90,000 clones, about 80% seen once. Sequencing was carried out using PBMCs. The receptors shown here come from a man aged 25 to 45 in good health and CMV-seronegative. Each CDR3 is given with its conserved first and last residue. D genes are given only for firm matches. Clone size appears in some rows only: once, few, many, or a class for an expanded clone.

clone_size d_call j_call v_call cdr3_nt cdr3_aa
NA NA TRBJ1-2 TRBV5-4 TGTGCCAGCAGCTTGTTCGGGGTTAACTATGGCTACACCTTC CASSLFGVNYGYTF
once TRBD1 TRBJ2-7 TRBV19 TGTGCCAGTAGTATAGCTCCGGACAGGGCTATCGAGCAGTACTTC CASSIAPDRAIEQYF
NA NA TRBJ1-1 TRBV5-5 TGTGCCAGCAGCTGGGGGGAGAACACTGAAGCTTTCTTT CASSWGENTEAFF
NA NA TRBJ1-1 TRBV29-1 TGCAGCGTCTCGACAGTGAACACTGAAGCTTTCTTT CSVSTVNTEAFF
NA TRBD1 TRBJ2-7 TRBV6-4 TGTGCCAGCACACCGAACCCTGACAGGGGCTTCGGTGGCGCCTACGAGCAGTACTTC CASTPNPDRGFGGAYEQYF
NA TRBD2 TRBJ2-1 TRBV5-4 TGTGCCAGCAGCTTGGAAGGGGCGGGGGGGCCTCTTGAGCAGTTCTTC CASSLEGAGGPLEQFF
NA NA TRBJ1-5 TRBV29-1 TGCAGCGTTACTGTCGGGGAACTTAATCAGCCCCAGCATTTT CSVTVGELNQPQHF
NA TRBD1 TRBJ2-3 TRBV16 TGTGCCAGCAGCCCGCCATGGACAGGGGGCAGGACAGATACGCAGTATTTT CASSPPWTGGRTDTQYF
NA TRBD2 TRBJ2-5 TRBV7-9 TGTGCCAGCAGCTGGGGTAGCGGGAAACAAGAGACCCAGTACTTC CASSWGSGKQETQYF
NA TRBD1 TRBJ1-1 TRBV10-1 TGCGCCAGCAGTCTCGACAGGGGGGCACCGTACATGAACACTGAAGCTTTCTTT CASSLDRGAPYMNTEAFF
NA TRBD1 TRBJ1-1 TRBV5-5 TGTGCCAGCAGCTCGGGAAGGACAGGGAACACTGAAGCTTTCTTT CASSSGRTGNTEAFF